This TCR beta chain was sequenced for a study of cytomegalovirus exposure and HLA in healthy donors. The J segment lost 6 bases and the V segment lost 8 bases, leaving 8 bases of the junction unmatched. Germline V gene lookup returns CDR1 MGHDK and CDR2 SYGVNS. This CDR3 is built from 13 residues. The PCR had 60 Vbeta and 13 Jbeta primers. The assay was immunoSEQ multiplex PCR, and TCRdb's table has in-frame clones only and misses some. The data contain 95,000 to 150,000 clones, approximately 80% of them singletons. The sequence was obtained from a human donor in good health. Sequencing used PBMCs. The chain is built from TRBV25-1 and TRBJ1-2; 8 bases fit TRBD1. The CDR3 region has the DNA TGTGCCAGCCCAACCCACAGGGGGGATGGCTACACCTTC. Its translation: CASPTHRGDGYTF.